The source of this T cell receptor beta chain is a study of post-analysis software for immune sequencing data. Study results and limitations: Controls significantly exceeded multiple sclerosis patients in normalized Chao1 diversity. Patients showed TRBV5-6, TRBV5-1 and TRBV20-1 among roughly five TRBV segments more frequent than in controls.

V was clipped by 5 bases and J by 3 bases, with 10 bases between them. CDR3 size: 13 residues. Worth noting for this clonotype: What it binds is unknown.

Built from TCR beta cDNA, the libraries had unique molecular identifiers in them. TCRdb recomputed calls from the PCR reads with MiXCR, one row per CDR3 protein. The sample yields approximately 400,000 distinct CDR3 sequences, 30% to 45% seen once. The sample comprised blood. The TCR was taken from a girl aged 5-17 years with multiple sclerosis. V is TRBV12-3 or TRBV12-4 and J is TRBJ1-2; D remains ambiguous. The chain's CDR3 is CASSPRRDYGYTF. Written as DNA, the CDR3 is TGTGCCAGCAGTCCCCGGAGGGACTATGGCTACACCTTC.